The rows below give T cell receptor beta chains drawn from one sample of a study of blood T cell repertoires in COVID-19. TCRdb's table, derived via immunoSEQ multiplex PCR, lists solely in-frame clones and lacks some. This sample carries some 88,000 clones, over 75% of them seen once, and the ten largest clones take 3.5% to 4.5%. Sample: peripheral blood. These receptors were obtained from a man between 60 and 75 years old with acute or convalescent COVID-19. The CDR3 runs from the conserved cysteine through the conserved F or W. Fields, in order: clone size, D gene, J gene, V gene, CDR3 DNA, CDR3 protein. A D gene is named only where the DNA matches it firmly. The listing skips clone size in some rows; elsewhere it reads once, few, many or a size class.

NA TRBD1 TRBJ2-5 TRBV19 TGTGCCACCGACCGGACAGGGAAACAAGAGACCCAGTACTTC CATDRTGKQETQYF
NA TRBD1 TRBJ2-2 TRBV5-1 TGCGCCAGCAGCGGGGGGACAGGGAGTATCACCGGGGAGCTGTTTTTT CASSGGTGSITGELFF
NA NA TRBJ1-6 TRBV6-5 TGTGCCAGCAGTTACCGGCCGGGTTCACCCCTCCACTTT CASSYRPGSPLHF
NA TRBD2 TRBJ2-3 TRBV4-3 TGCGCCAGCAGCCAGTCCCGACTAGCGGGCACAGATACGCAGTATTTT CASSQSRLAGTDTQYF
NA TRBD2 TRBJ2-1 TRBV7-9 TGTGCCAGCAGCCGTCTAGCGGGAAGGAGCCATGAGCAGTTCTTC CASSRLAGRSHEQFF
NA NA TRBJ2-1 TRBV10-1 TGCGCCAGCAGTGAGGCAGGGGGGAATGAGCAGTTCTTC CASSEAGGNEQFF
NA NA TRBJ1-4 TRBV11-2 TGTGCCAGCAGCCCGCGTGCAACTAATGAAAAACTGTTTTTT CASSPRATNEKLFF
medium-sized NA TRBJ2-7 TRBV5-6 TGTGCCAGCAGCTTGTGGTGGGGGGACTACGAGCAGTACTTC CASSLWWGDYEQYF
NA TRBD1 TRBJ1-6 TRBV5-4 TGTGCCAGCAGCTTGGACAGGGGGCAGAATTCACCCCTCCACTTT CASSLDRGQNSPLHF
NA TRBD1 TRBJ2-7 TRBV6-1 TGTGCCAGCAGTGAAAGTTACAGGGGGGAAACCTACGAGCAGTACTTC CASSESYRGETYEQYF
NA NA TRBJ1-3 TRBV7-2 TGTGCCAGCAGCTTAGAGGGCAGGGGTGAATACACCATATATTTT CASSLEGRGEYTIYF
NA TRBD1 TRBJ2-7 TRBV19 TGTGCCAGTAAACCGGGACAGGGGATTTACGAGCAGTACTTC CASKPGQGIYEQYF
NA TRBD1 TRBJ2-1 TRBV4-3 TGCGCCAGCAGTCCCGGGACAGGGCTTAGTGAGCAGTTCTTC CASSPGTGLSEQFF
NA NA TRBJ2-5 TRBV7-2 TGTGCCAGCAGCTTAGGGGGGCAGCAAGAGACCCAGTACTTC CASSLGGQQETQYF
NA NA TRBJ2-7 TRBV6-2/TRBV6-3 TGTGCCAGCAGTTACGGGACAAGGGAGCAGTACTTC CASSYGTREQYF
NA NA TRBJ2-5 TRBV6-5 TGTGCCAGCAGTTTACAGTTAGAAGAGACCCAGTACTTC CASSLQLEETQYF
NA TRBD2 TRBJ2-7 TRBV10-2 TGCGCCAGCAGTGCTGGGGGGGACGGCGCCTACGAGCAGTACTTC CASSAGGDGAYEQYF